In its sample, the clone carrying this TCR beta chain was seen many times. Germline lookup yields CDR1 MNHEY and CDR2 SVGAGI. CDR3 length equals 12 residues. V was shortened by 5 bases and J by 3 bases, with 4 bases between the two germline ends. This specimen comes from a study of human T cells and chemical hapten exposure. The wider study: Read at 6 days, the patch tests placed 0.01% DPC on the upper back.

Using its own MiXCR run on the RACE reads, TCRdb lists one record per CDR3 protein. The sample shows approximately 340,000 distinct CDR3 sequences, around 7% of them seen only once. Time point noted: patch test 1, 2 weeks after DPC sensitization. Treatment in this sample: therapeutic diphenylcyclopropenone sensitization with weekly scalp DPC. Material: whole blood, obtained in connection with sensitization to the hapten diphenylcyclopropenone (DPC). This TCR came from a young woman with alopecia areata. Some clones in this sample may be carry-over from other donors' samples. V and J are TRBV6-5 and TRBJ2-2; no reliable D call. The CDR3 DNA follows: TGTGCCAGCAGTACCGACACCGGGGAGCTGTTTTTT. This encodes CASSTDTGELFF.